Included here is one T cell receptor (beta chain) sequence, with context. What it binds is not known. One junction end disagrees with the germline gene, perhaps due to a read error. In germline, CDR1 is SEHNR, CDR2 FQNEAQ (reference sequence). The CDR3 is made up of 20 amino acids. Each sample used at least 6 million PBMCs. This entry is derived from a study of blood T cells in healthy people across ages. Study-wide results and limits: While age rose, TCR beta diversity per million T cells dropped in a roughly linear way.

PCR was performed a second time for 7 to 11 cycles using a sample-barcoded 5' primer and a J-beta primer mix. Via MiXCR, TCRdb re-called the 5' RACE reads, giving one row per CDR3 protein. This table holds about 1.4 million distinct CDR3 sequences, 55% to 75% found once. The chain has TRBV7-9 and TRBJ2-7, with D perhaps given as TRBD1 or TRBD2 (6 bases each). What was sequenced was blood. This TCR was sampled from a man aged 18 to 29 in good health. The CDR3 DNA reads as TGTGTCAGCAGCCTCATCGGGGGCAGCGGATTAGGAGCGGCTACCTACGAGCAGTACTTC. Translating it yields CVSSLIGGSGLGAATYEQYF.